Listed here is a single T cell receptor (beta chain). Sequenced by immunoSEQ multiplex PCR; TCRdb stores in-frame clones only, minus some. This table has about 140,000 clones, about 86% appearing once. The donors formed part of the roughly 120-subject validation cohort, distinct from the approximately 670-subject first cohort. The entry originates in a study of cytomegalovirus exposure and HLA in healthy donors. This CDR3 is 19 amino acids long. The TCR sequence derives from a man younger than 35 in good health and CMV-seronegative. Sequencing was carried out using PBMCs. The rearrangement joins TRBV21-1 to TRBJ1-5; the table gives TRBD1 as D, unverified against the DNA. TRBV21-1 is recorded as a pseudogene. CDR3: CASSGGRAKRLGKWQPQHF. The CDR3 region has the DNA TGTGCCAGCAGCGGCGGCAGGGCGAAAAGGCTCGGAAAGTGGCAGCCCCAGCATTTT.